This T cell receptor beta chain originates from a study of T cell repertoires in cytomegalovirus infection. Study background: Based on public TCR beta signatures, there were indications of CMV infection and of a matching HLA type. Findings and limits, study-wide: Summed frequency of shared TCR beta families picked out CMV carriers who also had the relevant HLA. The ex vivo response was dominated by HLA-C-restricted CMV-specific TCR beta clonotypes.

This clonotype was observed at least ten times. Its specificity is unknown. V was trimmed by 6 bases and J by 1 base, leaving 9 bases between them. This CDR3 region has 13 residues. Germline lookup yields CDR1 DFQATT and CDR2 SNEGSKA (reference sequence). TCRdb used MiXCR to reprocess the reads, holding one entry per CDR3 protein. The top ten clones hold over 2.5% of a sample with 310,000 or so distinct CDR3 sequences, about 9.2% of them seen once. The chain links TRBV20-1 to TRBJ2-2; D is unclear. The sequenced sample consisted of PBMCs. The clonotype comes from a human donor in good health (CMV status not recorded). Some clones in this sample may be carry-over from other donors' samples. DNA for the CDR3: TGCAGTGCCCCGGACGGGAACACCGGGGAGCTGTTTTTT. It is translated as CSAPDGNTGELFF.